These 29 T cell receptor beta chains originate from one sample sequenced in a study of technical replicates of blood from several donors. The protocol was immunoSEQ multiplex PCR, while the TCRdb copy is restricted to in-frame clones and leaves out a portion. The sample shows some 74,000 clones, over 95% of them seen only once. Sequencing was done on a sample of T cells isolated from PBMCs. The receptors stem from a human donor in good health.

The rearrangement uses TRBV27 and TRBJ1-5, with D perhaps TRBD1 (6 bases). Trimming pared 3 bases from V and 6 bases from J, leaving 12 bases between. This CDR3 is built from 14 residues. The germline CDR1 and CDR2 sequences are MNHEY and SMNVEV (reference sequence). The CDR3 DNA reads as TGTGCCAGCAGTTTCGAGGGAGGGGGTCAGCCCCAGCATTTT. Translated: CASSFEGGGQPQHF.

The rearrangement uses TRBV7-2 and TRBJ2-7; 9 bases map to TRBD2. V lost 3 bases and J lost 4; bases outside the gene matches: 7. Germline V CDR1 and CDR2: SGHTA, FQGNSA. The CDR3 is made up of 15 amino acids. The CDR3 protein is CASSFEPAGGYEQYF. CDR3 DNA: TGTGCCAGCAGCTTCGAACCTGCGGGAGGGTACGAGCAGTACTTC.

The CDR3 loop is CASSPYRGLRTEAFF. CDR3 nucleotide sequence: TGTGCCAGCAGCCCTTACAGGGGGCTTAGGACTGAAGCTTTCTTT. The gene calls are TRBV5-6 and TRBJ1-1; 9 nucleotides line up with TRBD1. V lost 4 bases and J lost 5; bases outside the gene matches: 9. CDR1 SGHDT and CDR2 YYEEEE come from the germline V gene. This CDR3 has 15 amino acids.

V gene TRBV7-2 combines with J gene TRBJ2-3; unclear D gene. In germline, CDR1 is SGHTA, CDR2 FQGNSA. The CDR3 sequence is 14 residues long. V was pared by 8 bases and J by 0 bases, with 12 bases between. Here the CDR3 DNA reads TGTGCCAGCCGACTCCGGCGTAGCACAGATACGCAGTATTTT. This translates into CASRLRRSTDTQYF.

J is TRBJ2-7 and V is TRBV7-9; a possible D gene is TRBD2 (6 bases). This CDR3 is built from 11 residues. Trimming stripped 8 bases from V and 5 bases from J, with 10 bases between. CDR1 and CDR2 from the germline V gene are SEHNR and FQNEAQ (reference sequence). The CDR3: CASSGDHEQYF. DNA for the CDR3: TGTGCCAGCTCGGGGGACCACGAGCAGTACTTC. Full variable domain (missing parts from reference TRBV7-9 and TRBJ2-7): DTGVSQNPRHKITKRGQNVTFRCDPISEHNRLYWYRQTLGQGPEFLTYFQNEAQLEKSRLLSDRFSAERPKGSFSTLEIQRTEQGDSAMYLCASSGDHEQYFGPGTRLTVT.

V usage is TRBV2 and J usage is TRBJ1-5; D possibly corresponds to TRBD1 (5 bases). The CDR3 contains 17 residues. V gave up 4 bases and J gave up 0 bases, with 16 bases separating them. Germline loops: CDR1 SNHLY, CDR2 FYNNEI. The DNA for the CDR3 is TGTGCCAGCAGTGGACAGCCAAGCTATTTTAGCAATCAGCCCCAGCATTTT. This gives the protein CASSGQPSYFSNQPQHF.

This chain links TRBV5-1 with TRBJ1-6; D possibly corresponds to TRBD1 (6 bases). V was trimmed by 4 bases and J by 7 bases, leaving 15 bases between them. CDR1 is SGHRS, CDR2 YFSETQ, per germline. This CDR3 spans 15 amino acids. The CDR3 region has the DNA TGCGCCAGCAGCCCGGGGACATTCACCAATTCACCCCTCCACTTT. Its translation is CASSPGTFTNSPLHF.

The CDR3 bases are TGTGCCAGCAGTTCACAGGCCTCCTATGGCTACACCTTC. Its protein product is CASSSQASYGYTF. This chain connects TRBV28 to TRBJ1-2, with D possibly TRBD1 on 5 matching bases. The CDR3 has 13 amino acids. The germline CDR1 and CDR2 sequences are MDHEN and SYDVKM. Trimming removed 4 bases from V and 4 bases from J, with 10 bases in between.

This rearrangement joins TRBV28 to TRBJ2-7; 12 nucleotides align to TRBD1. Germline values: CDR1 MDHEN, CDR2 SYDVKM. Trimming took 5 bases from V and 4 from J; bases not matched to a gene: 6. The CDR3 sequence is 15 residues long. CDR3 amino acids: CASSIPGQGAYEQYF. The CDR3 region has the DNA TGTGCCAGCAGTATCCCGGGACAGGGGGCTTACGAGCAGTACTTC.

The V and J genes are TRBV27 and TRBJ1-2, with 7 bases that match TRBD1. The V segment lost 6 bases and the J segment 7 bases; nucleotides outside the gene matches: 17. Germline lookup yields CDR1 MNHEY and CDR2 SMNVEV (reference sequence). The CDR3 sequence is 16 residues long. The CDR3 DNA is TGTGCCAGCAGCACAATACTCAGACAGGGACGTCGTGGCTACACCTTC. Its protein is CASSTILRQGRRGYTF.

J is TRBJ1-1 and V is TRBV25-1, with D unclear. There are 13 residues in the CDR3. CDR1 is MGHDK, CDR2 SYGVNS, per germline. The germline V and J ends were trimmed by 3 bases and 0 bases, with 5 bases remaining between them. CDR3 amino acids: CASSEAMNTEAFF. In DNA form, the CDR3 reads TGTGCCAGCAGTGAGGCCATGAACACTGAAGCTTTCTTT.

This sequence joins TRBV7-9 and TRBJ1-4, with a weak D call TRBD1 (6 bases). CDR1 is SEHNR, CDR2 FQNEAQ, per germline (reference sequence). V lost 4 bases, J lost 0 bases, and 15 bases lay in between. The CDR3 loop spans 17 amino acids. The CDR3 coding sequence is TGTGCCAGCAGCTCAAACAGGGTGCATTCAACTAATGAAAAACTGTTTTTT. This encodes CASSSNRVHSTNEKLFF.

The rearrangement links TRBV7-9 to TRBJ2-2; a possible D gene is TRBD1 (7 bases). Trimming left V 4 bases short and J 3 bases short, with 18 bases between. The CDR3 has 17 residues. Germline-derived CDR1 and CDR2 are SEHNR and FQNEAQ (reference sequence). CDR3 nucleotide sequence: TGTGCCAGCAGCTCATGGGGGCAGGGGGAGGACACCGGGGAGCTGTTTTTT. Translating gives CASSSWGQGEDTGELFF.

The chain carries TRBV6-1 and TRBJ1-5; D remains ambiguous. The CDR3 is 17 residues long. Germline lookup yields CDR1 MNHNS and CDR2 SASEGT. V lost 4 bases and J 1 base, leaving 17 bases between the germline ends. CDR3 DNA: TGTGCCAGCAGTGGAAAGAGGTCCTCCGTAAGCAATCAGCCCCAGCATTTT. It codes for CASSGKRSSVSNQPQHF.

The chain employs TRBV9 and TRBJ2-1, with 7 bases identical to TRBD2. This CDR3 contains 14 residues. The ends lost 8 bases at V and 0 bases at J; junction bases unmatched: 5. Germline values: CDR1 SGDLS, CDR2 YYNGEE. The CDR3 nucleotides read TGTGCCAGTGGGGGGGGGAGCTCCTACAATGAGCAGTTCTTC. Its translation: CASGGGSSYNEQFF.

The chain has TRBV11-2 and TRBJ2-6; 10 nucleotides match TRBD1. The germline V gene has CDR1 SGHAT and CDR2 FQNNGV. There are 17 residues in the CDR3. The V and J ends lost 2 bases and 5 bases, in that order; junction bases with no gene match: 6. Here the CDR3 reads CASSLIRQGAWANVLTF. The CDR3 DNA follows: TGTGCCAGCAGCTTAATTAGACAGGGGGCCTGGGCCAACGTCCTGACTTTC.

The rearrangement joins TRBV23-1 to TRBJ2-2, with 8 bases lining up with TRBD2. TRBV23-1 is flagged as an ORF with uncertain function. V lost 1 base to trimming and J lost 4 bases; unmatched junction nucleotides: 8. The CDR3 sequence is 17 residues long. The CDR3 nucleotides read TGCGCCAGCAGTCAATGCCGGGGGGGTACGGGCACCGGGGAGCTGTTTTTT. The encoded protein is CASSQCRGGTGTGELFF.

This clone was seen a single time. The chain recombines TRBV7-9 with TRBJ1-1; D gene unclear. CDR1 and CDR2 (germline): SEHNR, FQNEAQ (reference sequence). The CDR3 loop spans 12 amino acids. V lost 1 base, J lost 7 bases, and 7 bases lay in between. The CDR3 region is CASSLVSSEAFF. DNA for the CDR3: TGTGCCAGCAGCTTAGTATCTAGTGAAGCTTTCTTT.

The chain uses TRBV19 and TRBJ2-5, with D tentatively TRBD2 (5 bases). The CDR3 totals 14 residues. V gave up 5 bases and J gave up 1 base, with 11 bases separating them. In germline, CDR1 is LNHDA, CDR2 SQIVND (reference sequence). CDR3: CASSPGLVQETQYF. CDR3 DNA: TGTGCCAGTAGTCCCGGACTGGTCCAAGAGACCCAGTACTTC. Drawing the rest from reference TRBV19 and TRBJ2-5, the complete variable domain is DGGITQSPKYLFRKEGQNVTLSCEQNLNHDAMYWYRQDPGQGLRLIYYSQIVNDFQKGDIAEGYSVSREKKESFPLTVTSAQKNPTAFYLCASSPGLVQETQYFGPGTRLLVL.

This chain uses TRBV6-1 with TRBJ2-7, with D perhaps matching TRBD1 (5 bases). Trimming took 4 bases from V and 4 from J, leaving 14 bases between them. CDR3 length: 14 amino acids. CDR1 and CDR2 from the germline V gene are MNHNS and SASEGT. CDR3: CASSADPRGYEQYF. The CDR3, as DNA: TGTGCCAGCAGTGCGGACCCTAGGGGATACGAGCAGTACTTC.

The rearrangement uses TRBV10-3 and TRBJ1-3, with 8 bases aligning to TRBD1. V gave up 10 bases and J gave up 0 bases; unmatched junction bases: 5. CDR3 length equals 14 residues. Germline CDR1 and CDR2: ENHRY and SYGVKD. The CDR3 DNA follows: TGTGCCACGGACAGGGAGAACTCTGGAAACACCATATATTTT. It specifies CATDRENSGNTIYF.

The chain links TRBV7-6 to TRBJ2-1, with D possibly TRBD1 on 6 matching bases. Trimming shortened V by 4 bases and J by 4 bases, and 20 bases separated the two germline ends. Germline V CDR1 and CDR2: SGHVS, FNYEAQ. The CDR3 length is 17 residues. The CDR3 sequence is CASSSLSRQDLYNEQFF. CDR3 in DNA: TGTGCCAGCAGCTCACTTTCCCGACAGGATCTATACAATGAGCAGTTCTTC.

The rearrangement uses TRBV29-1 and TRBJ1-5, with no clear D. This CDR3 is 14 amino acids long. The V and J ends lost 4 bases and 9 bases respectively, with 19 bases between them. Per the germline V gene, CDR1 is SQVTM and CDR2 is ANQGSEA. The CDR3 DNA reads as TGCAGCGTTGGCGAACGGTCGTTTTCTTCGCCCCAGCATTTT. This codes for CSVGERSFSSPQHF.

J is TRBJ1-1 and V is TRBV5-1, with TRBD1 matching 9 bases. The CDR3 runs to 15 residues. CDR1 is SGHRS, CDR2 YFSETQ, per germline. V dropped 0 bases and J dropped 5; count of bases not matched to a gene: 5. CDR3 sequence (DNA): TGCGCCAGCAGCTTGGGGACAGGGGATGTGACTGAAGCTTTCTTT. It encodes CASSLGTGDVTEAFF.

This clone has more than one count but fewer than ten. The rearrangement uses TRBV28 and TRBJ2-3; the D gene is possibly TRBD1 (7 bases). Germline CDR1 MDHEN, CDR2 SYDVKM. The CDR3 has 17 residues. The V end lost 3 bases, the J end lost 0 bases, and 16 bases lay between the germline ends. The CDR3 loop is CASSFLSRGTSTDTQYF. In nucleotides, the CDR3 is TGTGCCAGCAGTTTCCTATCCAGGGGGACTAGCACAGATACGCAGTATTTT.

J is TRBJ1-2 and V is TRBV6-5; D is possibly TRBD1 (5 bases). V was clipped by 2 bases and J by 3 bases, with 7 bases between them. CDR1 is MNHEY, CDR2 SVGAGI, per germline. The CDR3 covers 13 residues. The CDR3 here is CASSYQGDYGYTF. The CDR3 region has the DNA TGTGCCAGCAGTTACCAGGGCGACTATGGCTACACCTTC.

The chain is built from TRBV5-1 and TRBJ1-2, with 7 bases aligning to TRBD1. The CDR3 is made up of 15 amino acids. CDR1 is SGHRS and CDR2 is YFSETQ in the germline V gene. The junction had 11 bases not matched to a gene; V was cut back by 3 bases and J by 6 bases. In nucleotides, the CDR3 is TGCGCCAGCAGCTCCGGGACAGCCTACCGAGATGGCTACACCTTC. This codes for CASSSGTAYRDGYTF.

The rearrangement links TRBV11-3 to TRBJ2-5, with TRBD1 as a possible D gene (6 bases). The germline V and J ends were trimmed by 5 bases and 2 bases, with 15 bases remaining between them. Germline V gene data show CDR1 as SGHNT and CDR2 as YENEEA. The CDR3 has 15 amino acids. CDR3 region: CASSQITGIQETQYF. In DNA, the CDR3 is TGTGCCAGCAGCCAAATTACAGGGATTCAAGAGACCCAGTACTTC. Variable domain in full (rest from reference TRBV11-3 and TRBJ2-5): EAGVVQSPRYKIIEKKQPVAFWCNPISGHNTLYWYLQNLGQGPELLIRYENEEAVDDSQLPKDRFSAERLKGVDSTLKIQPAELGDSAVYLCASSQITGIQETQYFGPGTRLLVL.

V is TRBV2 and J is TRBJ1-2; D is ambiguous. Trimming left V 4 bases short and J 6 bases short, with 12 bases between. The CDR3 extends over 13 amino acids. Germline V lookup: CDR1 SNHLY, CDR2 FYNNEI. The CDR3 here is CASSGAGIDGYTF. Written as DNA, the CDR3 is TGTGCCAGCAGTGGCGCGGGTATCGATGGCTACACCTTC.